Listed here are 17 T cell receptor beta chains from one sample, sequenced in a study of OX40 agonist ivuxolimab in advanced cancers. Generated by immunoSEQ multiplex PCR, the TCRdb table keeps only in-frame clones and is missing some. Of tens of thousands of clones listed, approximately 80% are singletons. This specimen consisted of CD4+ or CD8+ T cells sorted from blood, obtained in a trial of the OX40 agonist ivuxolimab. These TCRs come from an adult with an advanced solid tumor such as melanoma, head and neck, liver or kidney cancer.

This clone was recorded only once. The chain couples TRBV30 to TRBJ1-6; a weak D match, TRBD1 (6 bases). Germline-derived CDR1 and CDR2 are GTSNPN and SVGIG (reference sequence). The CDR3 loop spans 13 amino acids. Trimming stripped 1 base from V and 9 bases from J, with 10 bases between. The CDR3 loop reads CAWSEGEPSPLHF. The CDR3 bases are TGTGCCTGGAGTGAGGGGGAGCCTTCACCCCTCCACTTT. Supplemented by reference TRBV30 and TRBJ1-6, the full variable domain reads SQTIHQWPATLVQPVGSPLSLECTVEGTSNPNLYWYRQAAGRGLQLLFYSVGIGQISSEVPQNLSASRPQDRQFILSSKKLLLSDSGFYLCAWSEGEPSPLHFGNGTRLTVT.

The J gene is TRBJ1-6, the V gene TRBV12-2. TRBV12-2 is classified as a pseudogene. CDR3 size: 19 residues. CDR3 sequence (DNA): TGTGCAAGTCGCTTAGATGACGGGACCCAGAGCTCCTATAATTCACCCCTCCACTTT. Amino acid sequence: CASRLDDGTQSSYNSPLHF.

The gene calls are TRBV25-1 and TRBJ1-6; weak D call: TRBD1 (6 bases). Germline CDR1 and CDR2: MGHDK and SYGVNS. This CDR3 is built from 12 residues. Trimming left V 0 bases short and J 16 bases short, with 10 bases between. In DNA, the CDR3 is TGTGCCAGCAGTGAATACCTTACAGGGCTCCACTTT. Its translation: CASSEYLTGLHF. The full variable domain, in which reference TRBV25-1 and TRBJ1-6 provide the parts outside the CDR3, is EADIYQTPRYLVIGTGKKITLECSQTMGHDKMYWYQQDPGMELHLIHYSYGVNSTEKGDLSSESTVSRIRTEHFPLTLESARPSHTSQYLCASSEYLTGLHFGNGTRLTVT.

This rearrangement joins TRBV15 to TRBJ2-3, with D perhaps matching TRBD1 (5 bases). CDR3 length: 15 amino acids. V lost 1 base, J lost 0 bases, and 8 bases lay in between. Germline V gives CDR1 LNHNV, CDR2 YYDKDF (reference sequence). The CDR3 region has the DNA TGTGCCACCAGCAGAGCGACAGCTAGCACAGATACGCAGTATTTT. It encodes CATSRATASTDTQYF. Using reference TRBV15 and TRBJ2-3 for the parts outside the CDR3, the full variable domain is DAMVIQNPRYQVTQFGKPVTLSCSQTLNHNVMYWYQQKSSQAPKLLFHYYDKDFNNEADTPDNFQSRRPNTSFCFLDIRSPGLGDTAMYLCATSRATASTDTQYFGPGTRLTVL.

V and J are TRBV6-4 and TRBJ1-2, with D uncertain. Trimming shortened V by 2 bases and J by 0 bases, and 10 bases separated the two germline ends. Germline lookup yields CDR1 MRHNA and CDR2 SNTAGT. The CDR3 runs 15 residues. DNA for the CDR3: TGTGCCAGCAGTGACCCTGGTCGTTCTAACTATGGCTACACCTTC. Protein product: CASSDPGRSNYGYTF.

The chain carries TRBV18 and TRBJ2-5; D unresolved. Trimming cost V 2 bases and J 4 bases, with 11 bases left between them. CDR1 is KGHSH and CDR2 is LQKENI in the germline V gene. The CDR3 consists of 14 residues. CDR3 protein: CASSPGQSGETQYF. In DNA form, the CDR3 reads TGTGCCAGCTCACCAGGGCAGTCGGGAGAGACCCAGTACTTC.

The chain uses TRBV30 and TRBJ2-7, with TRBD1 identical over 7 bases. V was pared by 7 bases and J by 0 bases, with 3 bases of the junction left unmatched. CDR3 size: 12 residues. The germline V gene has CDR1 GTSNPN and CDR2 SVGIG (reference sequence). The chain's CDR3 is CASTGISYEQYF. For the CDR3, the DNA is TGTGCCTCGACAGGGATCTCCTACGAGCAGTACTTC.

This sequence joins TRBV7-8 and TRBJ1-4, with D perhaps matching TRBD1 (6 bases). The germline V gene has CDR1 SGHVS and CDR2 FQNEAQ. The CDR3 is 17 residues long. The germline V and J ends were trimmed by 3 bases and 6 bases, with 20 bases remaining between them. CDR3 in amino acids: CASSFQLFGGPDEKLFF. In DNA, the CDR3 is TGTGCCAGCAGCTTTCAATTGTTTGGGGGGCCGGATGAAAAACTGTTTTTT.

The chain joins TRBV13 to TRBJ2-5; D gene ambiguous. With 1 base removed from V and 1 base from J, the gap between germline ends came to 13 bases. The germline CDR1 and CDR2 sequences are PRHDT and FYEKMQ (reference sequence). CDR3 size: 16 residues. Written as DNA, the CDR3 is TGTGCCAGCAGCTTAGATAGGGTTTTTCTCCAAGAGACCCAGTACTTC. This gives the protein CASSLDRVFLQETQYF.

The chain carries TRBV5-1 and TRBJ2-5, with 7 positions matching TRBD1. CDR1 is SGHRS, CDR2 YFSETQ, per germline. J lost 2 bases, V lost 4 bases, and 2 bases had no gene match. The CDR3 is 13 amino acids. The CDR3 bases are TGCGCCAGCAGCCTGGGACAGCAAGAGACCCAGTACTTC. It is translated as CASSLGQQETQYF. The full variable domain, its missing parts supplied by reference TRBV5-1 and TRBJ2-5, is KAGVTQTPRYLIKTRGQQVTLSCSPISGHRSVSWYQQTPGQGLQFLFEYFSETQRNKGNFPGRFSGRQFSNSRSEMNVSTLELGDSALYLCASSLGQQETQYFGPGTRLLVL.

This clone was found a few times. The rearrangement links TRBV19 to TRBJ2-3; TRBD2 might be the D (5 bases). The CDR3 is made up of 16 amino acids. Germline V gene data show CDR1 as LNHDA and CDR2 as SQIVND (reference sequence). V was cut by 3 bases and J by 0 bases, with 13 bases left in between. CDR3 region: CASSISRWTSTDTQYF. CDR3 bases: TGTGCCAGTAGTATCTCCCGGTGGACTAGCACAGATACGCAGTATTTT.

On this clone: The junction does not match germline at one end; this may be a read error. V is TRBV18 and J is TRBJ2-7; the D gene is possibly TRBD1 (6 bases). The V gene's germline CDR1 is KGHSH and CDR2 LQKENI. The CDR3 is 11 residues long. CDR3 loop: CASSLTGKSYF. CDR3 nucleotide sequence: TGTGCCAGCTCACTAACAGGGAAATCGTATTTC.

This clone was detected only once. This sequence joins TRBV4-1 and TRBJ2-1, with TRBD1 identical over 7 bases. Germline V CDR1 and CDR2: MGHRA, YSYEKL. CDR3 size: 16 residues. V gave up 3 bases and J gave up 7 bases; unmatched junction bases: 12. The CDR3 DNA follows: TGCGCCAGCAGCCAGACCATGCAGGGGGTTTTAAATGAGCAGTTCTTC. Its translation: CASSQTMQGVLNEQFF.

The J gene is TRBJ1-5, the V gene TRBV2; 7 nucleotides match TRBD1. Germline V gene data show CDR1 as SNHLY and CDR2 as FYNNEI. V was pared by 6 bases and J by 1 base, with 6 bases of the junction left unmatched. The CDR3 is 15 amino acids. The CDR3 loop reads CASSRQGLSNQPQHF. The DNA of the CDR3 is TGTGCCAGCAGCCGACAGGGATTGAGCAATCAGCCCCAGCATTTT.

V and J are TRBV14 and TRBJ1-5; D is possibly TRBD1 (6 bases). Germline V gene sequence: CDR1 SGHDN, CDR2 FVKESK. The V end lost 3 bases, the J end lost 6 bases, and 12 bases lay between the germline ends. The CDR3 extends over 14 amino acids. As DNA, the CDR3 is TGTGCCAGCAGCCAGTCGGGGGGCGTTCAGCCCCAGCATTTT. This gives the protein CASSQSGGVQPQHF.

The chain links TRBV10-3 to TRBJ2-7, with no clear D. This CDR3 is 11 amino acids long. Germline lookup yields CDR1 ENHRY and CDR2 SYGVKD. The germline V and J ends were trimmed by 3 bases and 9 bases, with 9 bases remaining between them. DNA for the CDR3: TGTGCCATCAGTGATGAAGTCGTGCAGTACTTC. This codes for CAISDEVVQYF.

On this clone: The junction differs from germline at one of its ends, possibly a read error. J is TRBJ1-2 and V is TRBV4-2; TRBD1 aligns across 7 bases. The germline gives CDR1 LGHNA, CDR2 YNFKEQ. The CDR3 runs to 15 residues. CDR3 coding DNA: TGTGCCAGCAGCCAAGAGGGACAGCGGGCCTATGGCCACACCTTC. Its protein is CASSQEGQRAYGHTF.